The clone carrying this T cell receptor (beta chain) occurred a few times. This record comes from a study of cytotoxic CD8 clonotypes in ibrutinib-treated CLL. The wider study: Response samples were drawn at a median of around 12 months of treatment, range 6 to 36.

The authors obtained 1.5 to 2.5 micrograms of genomic DNA from cryopreserved PBMCs for TCR beta libraries. CDR1 is GTSNPN, CDR2 SVGIG, per germline (reference sequence). The CDR3 length is 12 residues. Trimming shortened V by 1 base and J by 2 bases, and 6 bases separated the two germline ends. Clones were sequenced by immunoSEQ multiplex PCR, and TCRdb holds only the in-frame ones, with some missing. The data show 200,000 to 250,000 clones, 60% to 75% seen once. V gene TRBV30 combines with J gene TRBJ2-7; D might be TRBD2 (5 bases). This receptor was taken from a human donor with chronic lymphocytic leukemia. The specimen was PBMCs, collected after 24 months of ibrutinib treatment. DNA for the CDR3: TGTGCCTGGAGTGGCGGGCCCTACGAGCAGTACTTC. It encodes CAWSGGPYEQYF.